The T cell receptor beta chain described here comes from a study of T-cell memory formation after mild COVID-19. The study, taken as a whole, reports: Within pre-infection memory, some responding clones were found, suggesting cross-reactive memory joined.

TCRdb re-derived calls from the 5' RACE reads in MiXCR, one entry per CDR3 protein. The table has about 170,000 distinct CDR3 sequences, 13% seen once. The ends were cut back, 8 bases at V and 2 bases at J, with 9 bases in the middle. The CDR3 contains 12 residues. This clonotype was detected only a few times. Antigen specificity is unknown. This clonotype was sampled from a man between 18 and 29 years old who had mild COVID-19 (a few samples of this study predate the infection). Cell type and time point are not known. Specimen: PBMCs or a T cell subset sorted from them (not recorded which). The chain links TRBV23-1 to TRBJ1-2; perhaps TRBD1 as D (6 bases). TRBV23-1 is filed as an ORF, its function uncertain. The CDR3 region has the DNA TGCGCCAGCCAGACAGGCAACTATGGCTACACCTTC. This gives the protein CASQTGNYGYTF.